These 14 T cell receptor beta chains were all obtained from the same sample, sequenced in a study of T-cell memory formation after mild COVID-19. TCRdb reprocessed the 5' RACE reads via MiXCR and lists one record per CDR3 protein. The profile shows approximately 250,000 distinct CDR3 sequences, 15% of them singletons. Sequencing was carried out using PBMCs or a T cell subset sorted from them (not recorded which). The receptors shown here come from an adult woman who had mild COVID-19 (a few samples of this study predate the infection). Cell type and time point are not known.

This clonotype appeared many times. The chain links TRBV12-3 or TRBV12-4 to TRBJ1-1; no definite D call. The length of the CDR3 is 13 residues. V lost 4 bases and J 4 bases, leaving 10 bases between the germline ends. CDR3 coding DNA: TGTGCCAGCAGTTCCAGTCGGGGCACTGAAGCTTTCTTT. Protein: CASSSSRGTEAFF.

This clonotype turned up a few times. The rearrangement uses TRBV2 and TRBJ2-3, with D perhaps TRBD1 or TRBD2 (5 bases each). The germline CDR1 and CDR2 sequences are SNHLY and FYNNEI. The CDR3 sequence is 14 residues long. The ends were cut back, 3 bases at V and 4 bases at J, with 11 bases in the middle. In DNA form, the CDR3 reads TGTGCCAGCAGTGAGAGGGGCCACGCAGATACGCAGTATTTT. As protein: CASSERGHADTQYF. Based on the CDR3 plus reference TRBV2 and TRBJ2-3, the full variable domain is EPEVTQTPSHQVTQMGQEVILRCVPISNHLYFYWYRQILGQKVEFLVSFYNNEISEKSEIFDDQFSVERPDGSNFTLKIRSTKLEDSAMYFCASSERGHADTQYFGPGTRLTVL.

CDR3 nucleotide sequence: TGTGCCAGCAACCTTCTGGGCAGGGGTGGGGGCTACACCTTC. Protein product: CASNLLGRGGGYTF. V gene TRBV7-8 combines with J gene TRBJ1-2; D may be TRBD1 (6 bases). This CDR3 contains 14 residues. Trimming removed 7 bases from V and 8 bases from J, with 20 bases in between. From germline, CDR1 is SGHVS and CDR2 FQNEAQ.

This clonotype came up a few times. This chain joins TRBV5-5 and TRBJ2-6, with D possibly being TRBD2 (6 bases). Germline CDR1 reads SGHKS; CDR2 reads YYEKEE (reference sequence). This CDR3 has 16 amino acids. V was shortened by 3 bases and J by 0 bases, with 10 bases between the two germline ends. The CDR3, as DNA: TGTGCCAGCAGCTACGGGACTCTCTCTGGGGCCAACGTCCTGACTTTC. Protein: CASSYGTLSGANVLTF.

Concerning this clonotype itself: Just one base apart from a much larger clone, this may be a read error. The rearrangement joins TRBV5-8 to TRBJ2-3; D not resolved. The length of the CDR3 is 14 residues. Trimming took 2 bases from V and 0 from J, leaving 7 bases between them. Germline CDR1 SGHTS, CDR2 YDEGEE. CDR3 region: CASSFGVSTDTQYF. CDR3 in DNA: TGTGCCAGCAGCTTTGGCGTGAGCACAGATACGCAGTATTTT.

This clonotype turned up a few times. The chain recombines TRBV29-1 with TRBJ1-2, with a possible D match to TRBD1 (5 bases). The length of the CDR3 is 11 residues. Germline CDR1 and CDR2: SQVTM and ANQGSEA. V gave up 6 bases and J gave up 7 bases, with 12 bases separating them. The CDR3 nucleotides are TGCAGCGTGACGACAGTCTCTGGCTACACCTTC. This encodes CSVTTVSGYTF.

V and J are TRBV2 and TRBJ2-3, with 13 nucleotides matching TRBD2. The CDR3 length is 17 residues. CDR1 is SNHLY, CDR2 FYNNEI, per germline. V dropped 4 bases and J dropped 3; count of bases not matched to a gene: 7. CDR3 bases: TGTGCCAGCAGTGGAGGACTAGCGGGGGCTGGAACAGATACGCAGTATTTT. Translating it yields CASSGGLAGAGTDTQYF.

This clonotype was seen a handful of times. The chain links TRBV7-6 to TRBJ2-5, with unresolved D. CDR3 length equals 15 residues. The germline gives CDR1 SGHVS, CDR2 FNYEAQ. Trimming shortened V by 5 bases and J by 0 bases, and 13 bases separated the two germline ends. The CDR3 bases are TGTGCCAGCAGCGCCCAGCTCCCGTACCAAGAGACCCAGTACTTC. Translated, it gives CASSAQLPYQETQYF.

The chain employs TRBV5-1 and TRBJ2-2; D is possibly TRBD2 (5 bases). V was pared by 1 base and J by 0 bases, with 13 bases between. The V gene's germline CDR1 is SGHRS and CDR2 YFSETQ. This CDR3 has 17 amino acids. CDR3 in amino acids: CASSLLAQTANTGELFF. CDR3 sequence (DNA): TGCGCCAGCAGCTTGCTAGCCCAAACAGCGAACACCGGGGAGCTGTTTTTT.

This clonotype was seen a few times. V and J are TRBV5-1 and TRBJ1-2; 8 bases line up with TRBD1. Per the germline V gene, CDR1 is SGHRS and CDR2 is YFSETQ. Trimming removed 3 bases from V and 12 bases from J; junction bases left unmatched: 10. CDR3 length equals 13 residues. This chain's CDR3 is CASSSLGQGKNTF. As DNA, the CDR3 is TGCGCCAGCAGCTCCCTCGGACAGGGTAAAAACACCTTC.

This clonotype turned up a few times. The chain recombines TRBV6-2 or TRBV6-3 with TRBJ2-3, with D maybe TRBD2 (6 bases). The V and J ends lost 0 bases and 3 bases respectively, with 13 bases between them. This CDR3 contains 16 residues. Looked up from germline, CDR1 is MNHEY and CDR2 is SVGEGT. The CDR3: CASSYSEGSITDTQYF. CDR3 nucleotides: TGTGCCAGCAGTTACTCGGAGGGTTCTATTACAGATACGCAGTATTTT.

This clonotype was counted only a few times. One end of the junction varies from germline; a read error may be responsible. This chain connects TRBV9 to TRBJ1-1; no firm D call. Germline-derived CDR1 and CDR2 are SGDLS and YYNGEE. The CDR3 runs to 16 residues. DNA for the CDR3: TGTTCCAGCAGCCCTCGGGTAGACGTACGGAACACTGAAGCTTTCTTT. It codes for CSSSPRVDVRNTEAFF. Full variable domain (remainder filled in from reference TRBV9 and TRBJ1-1): DSGVTQTPKHLITATGQRVTLRCSPRSGDLSVYWYQQSLDQGLQFLIQYYNGEERAKGNILERFSAQQFPDLHSELNLSSLELGDSALYFCSSSPRVDVRNTEAFFGQGTRLTVV.

The CDR3 DNA reads TGTGCCAGCAGTAAGGGGGAGACCCAGTACTTC. Translated, it gives CASSKGETQYF. The V call is TRBV2, the J call TRBJ2-5, with D possibly matching TRBD1 (5 bases). V lost 5 bases, J lost 5 bases, and 6 bases lay in between. This CDR3 region has 11 residues. Per germline, CDR1 SNHLY and CDR2 FYNNEI.

This clonotype came up many times. V is TRBV4-3 and J is TRBJ2-1; tentatively, D is TRBD2 (6 bases). This CDR3 is 17 amino acids long. Germline-derived CDR1 and CDR2 are LGHNA and YSLEER. V was pared by 0 bases and J by 0 bases, with 12 bases between. The CDR3 here is CASSQDGFGSSYNEQFF. The CDR3 DNA sequence: TGCGCCAGCAGCCAAGATGGATTCGGGAGCTCCTACAATGAGCAGTTCTTC.